Presented here are 29 T cell receptor beta chains from one specimen sequenced in a study of control samples from healthy donors and cancer patients. Clones were sequenced by immunoSEQ multiplex PCR, and TCRdb holds only the in-frame ones, with some missing. The sample has roughly 120,000 clones; approximately 93% are singletons. Sequences were obtained from blood. The receptors stem from a woman aged 18-29 years in good health.

This chain connects TRBV10-3 to TRBJ2-2; 8 bases match TRBD1. This CDR3 spans 15 amino acids. Unmatched junction bases numbered 12, after V lost 11 bases and J lost 4 bases. Germline V lookup: CDR1 ENHRY, CDR2 SYGVKD. CDR3 region: CASGTGQGLTGELFF. CDR3 nucleotide sequence: TGTGCCTCGGGTACCGGACAGGGTCTCACCGGGGAGCTGTTTTTT.

The chain uses TRBV10-1 and TRBJ2-3, with 9 bases that match TRBD2. Germline V gene sequence: CDR1 WNHNN, CDR2 SYGVQD (reference sequence). The CDR3 runs 15 residues. The V segment lost 0 bases and the J segment 9 bases; nucleotides outside the gene matches: 7. The CDR3 here is CASSESGRGGLTQYF. CDR3 nucleotide sequence: TGCGCCAGCAGTGAGTCTGGGCGGGGGGGCTTGACGCAGTATTTT.

This clone appeared once. The gene calls are TRBV28 and TRBJ1-2, with D unclear. CDR1 and CDR2 from the germline V gene are MDHEN and SYDVKM. V was trimmed by 2 bases and J by 3 bases, leaving 7 bases between them. The CDR3 is 13 residues long. The CDR3 sequence is CASSLLLYYGYTF. The CDR3 nucleotides are TGTGCCAGCAGTTTACTCCTGTACTATGGCTACACCTTC.

This clone was detected only once. This chain connects TRBV7-2 to TRBJ2-5; 7 nucleotides align to TRBD2. The J segment lost 3 bases and the V segment lost 5 bases, leaving 6 bases of the junction unmatched. CDR1 is SGHTA, CDR2 FQGNSA, per germline. The CDR3 covers 14 residues. CDR3 coding DNA: TGTGCCAGCAGCCGCGGGGGAGGGGAAGAGACCCAGTACTTC. It translates to CASSRGGGEETQYF.

This clone was observed a handful of times. The chain employs TRBV3-1 (or the pseudogene TRBV3-2) and TRBJ2-5; TRBD2 agrees at 8 bases. V lost 2 bases, J lost 5 bases, and 10 bases stayed unmatched. The CDR3 has 16 amino acids. Germline V gene sequence: CDR1 LGHDT, CDR2 YNNKEL (reference sequence). The CDR3 protein is CASSQRERGLRETQYF. As DNA, the CDR3 is TGTGCCAGCAGCCAACGGGAGCGGGGGTTGAGGGAGACCCAGTACTTC.

This chain connects TRBV12-5 to TRBJ1-2; TRBD1 matches 12 bases. This CDR3 is built from 18 residues. From germline, CDR1 is LGHNT and CDR2 FRNRAP. V dropped 7 bases and J dropped 4; count of bases not matched to a gene: 16. The CDR3 region is CASDGVGTGGPPLYGYTF. In DNA form, the CDR3 reads TGTGCTAGTGACGGTGTAGGGACAGGGGGCCCCCCCCTCTATGGCTACACCTTC. The full variable domain, rest sourced from reference TRBV12-5 and TRBJ1-2, is DARVTQTPRHKVTEMGQEVTMRCQPILGHNTVFWYRQTMMQGLELLAYFRNRAPLDDSGMPKDRFSAEMPDATLATLKIQPSEPRDSAVYFCASDGVGTGGPPLYGYTFGSGTRLTVV.

The chain joins TRBV28 to TRBJ2-1; D unresolved. V lost 8 bases and J 6 bases, leaving 5 bases between the germline ends. This CDR3 region has 10 residues. Germline loops: CDR1 MDHEN, CDR2 SYDVKM. CDR3 bases: TGTGCCAGCCTCCTCAATGAGCAGTTCTTC. This codes for CASLLNEQFF.

This chain uses TRBV6-4 with TRBJ2-7; D might be TRBD1 or TRBD2, each matching 6 bases. V dropped 6 bases and J dropped 0 bases, with 12 bases sitting between them. The CDR3 runs to 14 residues. The germline CDR1 and CDR2 sequences are MRHNA and SNTAGT. The DNA of the CDR3 is TGTGCCAGCAGAGGGGGGAGAAGCTCCTACGAGCAGTACTTC. Translation: CASRGGRSSYEQYF.

The genes are TRBV27 and TRBJ2-2; D might be TRBD1 (6 bases). The CDR3 extends over 13 amino acids. CDR1 MNHEY and CDR2 SMNVEV come from the germline V gene (reference sequence). V was pared by 6 bases and J by 6 bases, with 11 bases between. CDR3: CASSLRGSGELFF. Here the CDR3 DNA reads TGTGCCAGCAGCCTCAGGGGTTCCGGGGAGCTGTTTTTT.

The chain recombines TRBV7-9 with TRBJ1-2; no clear D gene. In germline, CDR1 is SEHNR, CDR2 FQNEAQ (reference sequence). Trimming took 1 base from V and 5 from J, leaving 11 bases between them. The CDR3 loop spans 14 amino acids. CDR3 protein: CASSLVAVGYGYTF. CDR3 coding DNA: TGTGCCAGCAGCTTAGTTGCGGTTGGATATGGCTACACCTTC.

V gene TRBV7-9 combines with J gene TRBJ2-3; 7 nucleotides line up with TRBD1. The CDR3 is made up of 13 amino acids. V lost 7 bases to trimming and J lost 0 bases; unmatched junction nucleotides: 1. Germline-derived CDR1 and CDR2 are SEHNR and FQNEAQ (reference sequence). CDR3 sequence (DNA): TGTGCCAGCAAACAGGGGAGCACAGATACGCAGTATTTT. Its translation is CASKQGSTDTQYF.

The chain joins TRBV29-1 to TRBJ2-5; 7 positions match TRBD2. Unmatched junction bases numbered 13, after V lost 7 bases and J lost 2 bases. The CDR3 length is 15 residues. Germline V gene data show CDR1 as SQVTM and CDR2 as ANQGSEA. This CDR3 reads CSDYPRGVRQETQYF. CDR3 DNA sequence: TGCAGCGACTACCCCCGGGGGGTGCGGCAAGAGACCCAGTACTTC.

The rearrangement joins TRBV3-1 (or the pseudogene TRBV3-2) to TRBJ2-3, with 10 bases matching TRBD2. The germline V gene has CDR1 LGHDT and CDR2 YNNKEL (reference sequence). The CDR3 covers 18 residues. After removal of 0 bases from V and 4 bases from J, the junction contained 10 bases not matched to a gene. The CDR3 sequence is CASSQDLIAGGVADTQYF. The CDR3 DNA is TGTGCCAGCAGCCAAGATTTAATAGCGGGAGGAGTGGCAGATACGCAGTATTTT.

The gene calls are TRBV28 and TRBJ2-7; tentative D call: TRBD1 (6 bases). The CDR3 is 15 residues long. V was cut by 5 bases and J by 5 bases, with 19 bases left in between. Per the germline V gene, CDR1 is MDHEN and CDR2 is SYDVKM. For the CDR3, the DNA is TGTGCCAGCAGTCCACAACAGGGTTCAATTGACGAGCAGTACTTC. It translates to CASSPQQGSIDEQYF.

The rearrangement uses TRBV19 and TRBJ2-1; tentative D call: TRBD2 (5 bases). Trimming removed 6 bases from V and 12 bases from J, with 24 bases in between. The germline CDR1 and CDR2 sequences are LNHDA and SQIVND (reference sequence). The CDR3 runs to 15 residues. This chain's CDR3 is CASRVGLNGVEAQFF. As DNA, the CDR3 is TGTGCCAGTAGGGTAGGGCTTAACGGGGTTGAAGCGCAGTTCTTC.

The gene calls are TRBV25-1 and TRBJ2-5; a weak D match, TRBD1 (5 bases). The CDR3 spans 14 residues. Germline lookup yields CDR1 MGHDK and CDR2 SYGVNS. V lost 3 bases to trimming and J lost 5 bases, with 13 bases between them. The CDR3 DNA follows: TGTGCCAGCAGTGAGGTAGCAGGGATTGAGACCCAGTACTTC. Translating it yields CASSEVAGIETQYF.

This chain joins TRBV5-1 and TRBJ1-5, with D uncertain. Trimming stripped 2 bases from V and 5 bases from J, with 8 bases between. Germline loops: CDR1 SGHRS, CDR2 YFSETQ. The CDR3 consists of 13 residues. DNA of the CDR3: TGCGCCAGCAGCTTAACGATGGATCAGCCCCAGCATTTT. Translation: CASSLTMDQPQHF.

This chain joins TRBV29-1 and TRBJ2-7; 9 bases are a match to TRBD1. The CDR3 length is 12 residues. With V trimmed by 5 bases and J by 4 bases, 3 bases remained unmatched. Germline CDR1 reads SQVTM; CDR2 reads ANQGSEA. CDR3 sequence: CSVRTGAYEQYF. In DNA form, the CDR3 reads TGCAGCGTTCGGACAGGGGCTTACGAGCAGTACTTC.

The gene calls are TRBV24-1 and TRBJ2-1; TRBD1 agrees at 10 bases. Germline V lookup: CDR1 KGHDR, CDR2 SFDVKD. The CDR3 is 13 amino acids. With V trimmed by 7 bases and J by 7 bases, 3 bases remained unmatched. The CDR3 loop is CATRGTGENEQFF. DNA for the CDR3: TGTGCCACCAGGGGGACAGGGGAAAATGAGCAGTTCTTC.

This chain uses TRBV28 with TRBJ1-1; D is ambiguous. Germline CDR1 is MDHEN and CDR2 is SYDVKM. The CDR3 is made up of 12 amino acids. The ends were cut back, 3 bases at V and 8 bases at J, with 10 bases in the middle. The CDR3 DNA reads as TGTGCCAGCAGTTTTGGGCGCCAGGAAGCTTTCTTT. It codes for CASSFGRQEAFF. Full variable domain (outside the CDR3, taken from reference TRBV28 and TRBJ1-1): DVKVTQSSRYLVKRTGEKVFLECVQDMDHENMFWYRQDPGLGLRLIYFSYDVKMKEKGDIPEGYSVSREKKERFSLILESASTNQTSMYLCASSFGRQEAFFGQGTRLTVV.

This clone showed up just once. The chain couples TRBV7-2 to TRBJ2-2, with unresolved D. The ends were cut back, 5 bases at V and 2 bases at J, with 12 bases in the middle. Germline V lookup: CDR1 SGHTA, CDR2 FQGNSA. The CDR3 totals 15 residues. For the CDR3, the DNA is TGTGCCAGCAGCCCCCTTGGGGTCAACACCGGGGAGCTGTTTTTT. Residues: CASSPLGVNTGELFF. Looking up the rest from reference TRBV7-2 and TRBJ2-2 gives the full variable domain: GAGVSQSPSNKVTEKGKDVELRCDPISGHTALYWYRQSLGQGLEFLIYFQGNSAPDKSGLPSDRFSAERTGGSVSTLTIQRTQQEDSAVYLCASSPLGVNTGELFFGEGSRLTVL.

With regard to this clone: The junction departs from the called germline gene at one end, perhaps through a read error. The genes are TRBV9 and TRBJ1-5; maybe TRBD1 (5 bases). Germline V gives CDR1 SGDLS, CDR2 YYNGEE. CDR3 size: 14 residues. The CDR3 here is CVSSPWDSNQPQHF. CDR3 coding DNA: TGTGTCAGCAGCCCGTGGGACAGCAATCAGCCCCAGCATTTT.

The J gene is TRBJ2-5, the V gene TRBV4-2; TRBD1 matches at 7 bases. Per the germline V gene, CDR1 is LGHNA and CDR2 is YNFKEQ. The CDR3 length is 15 residues. The junction had 7 bases not matched to a gene; V was cut back by 4 bases and J by 2 bases. CDR3 nucleotide sequence: TGTGCCAGCAGCCTACGGACAGGAGAGCAAGAGACCCAGTACTTC. It codes for CASSLRTGEQETQYF.

This clone was picked up one time. The J gene is TRBJ1-1, the V gene TRBV3-1 (or the pseudogene TRBV3-2), with a weak D call TRBD1 (6 bases). Germline CDR1 and CDR2: LGHDT and YNNKEL (reference sequence). V gave up 5 bases and J gave up 0 bases, with 13 bases separating them. CDR3 length equals 15 residues. The CDR3 sequence is CASSSRDNMNTEAFF. In nucleotides, the CDR3 is TGTGCCAGCAGCTCCCGGGACAACATGAACACTGAAGCTTTCTTT.

V usage is TRBV19 and J usage is TRBJ1-5, with TRBD1 identical over 7 bases. The V gene's germline CDR1 is LNHDA and CDR2 SQIVND (reference sequence). Unmatched junction bases numbered 12, after V lost 6 bases and J lost 4 bases. The CDR3 totals 16 residues. CDR3 protein: CASRSTKGTANQPQHF. The CDR3 region has the DNA TGTGCCAGTAGATCGACGAAAGGGACAGCAAATCAGCCCCAGCATTTT.

The rearrangement joins TRBV2 to TRBJ2-5; tentatively, D is TRBD2 (5 bases). This CDR3 comprises 13 residues. V lost 6 bases, J lost 3 bases, and 11 bases lay in between. The germline V gene encodes CDR1 SNHLY and CDR2 FYNNEI. CDR3 amino acids: CASRDSVEETQYF. CDR3 coding DNA: TGTGCCAGCAGGGACTCTGTGGAAGAGACCCAGTACTTC.

The chain links TRBV6-5 to TRBJ2-7; D may be TRBD1 (6 bases). Germline lookup yields CDR1 MNHEY and CDR2 SVGAGI. V lost 11 bases, J lost 0 bases, and 14 bases lay in between. The CDR3 runs to 13 residues. For the CDR3, the DNA is TGTGCCCACATGAGGGACAACTCCTACGAGCAGTACTTC. Amino acid sequence: CAHMRDNSYEQYF.

The chain joins TRBV15 to TRBJ1-2, with D perhaps matching TRBD1 (5 bases). The CDR3 runs 14 residues. The germline CDR1 and CDR2 sequences are LNHNV and YYDKDF (reference sequence). The ends were cut back, 0 bases at V and 4 bases at J, with 9 bases in the middle. The CDR3 here is CATSRDRATYGYTF. DNA for the CDR3: TGTGCCACCAGCAGAGACAGGGCAACCTATGGCTACACCTTC.

The V call is TRBV7-2, the J call TRBJ2-5; 7 bases match TRBD2. The CDR3 is 14 residues long. After removal of 5 bases from V and 3 bases from J, the junction contained 6 bases not matched to a gene. Germline V gene lookup returns CDR1 SGHTA and CDR2 FQGNSA. The CDR3, as DNA: TGTGCCAGCAGCCTAAGCGGGATAGAAGAGACCCAGTACTTC. It specifies CASSLSGIEETQYF.